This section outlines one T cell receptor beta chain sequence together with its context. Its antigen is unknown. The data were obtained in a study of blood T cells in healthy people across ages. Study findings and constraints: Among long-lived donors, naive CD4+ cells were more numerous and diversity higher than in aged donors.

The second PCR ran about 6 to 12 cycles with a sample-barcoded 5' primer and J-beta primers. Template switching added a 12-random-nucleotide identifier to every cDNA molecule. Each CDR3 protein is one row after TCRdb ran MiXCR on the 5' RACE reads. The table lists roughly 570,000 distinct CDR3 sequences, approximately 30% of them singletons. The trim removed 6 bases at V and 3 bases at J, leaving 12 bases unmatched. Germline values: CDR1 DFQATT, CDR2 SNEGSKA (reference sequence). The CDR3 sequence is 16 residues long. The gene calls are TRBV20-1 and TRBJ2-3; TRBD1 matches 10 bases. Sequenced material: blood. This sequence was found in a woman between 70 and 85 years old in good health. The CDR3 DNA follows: TGCAGTGCGGCCCGATTAGGACAGGGGGGAACAGATACGCAGTATTTT. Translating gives CSAARLGQGGTDTQYF.